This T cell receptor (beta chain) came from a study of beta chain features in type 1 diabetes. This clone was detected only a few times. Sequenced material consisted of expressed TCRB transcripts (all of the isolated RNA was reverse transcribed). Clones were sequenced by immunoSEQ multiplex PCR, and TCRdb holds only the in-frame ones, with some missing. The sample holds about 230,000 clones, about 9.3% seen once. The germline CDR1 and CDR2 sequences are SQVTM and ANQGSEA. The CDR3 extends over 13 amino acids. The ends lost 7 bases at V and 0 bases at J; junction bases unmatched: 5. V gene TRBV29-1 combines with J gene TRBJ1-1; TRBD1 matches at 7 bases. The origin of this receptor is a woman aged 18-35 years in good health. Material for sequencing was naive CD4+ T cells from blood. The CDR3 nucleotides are TGCAGCGAAACAGGGGCCCTGAACACTGAAGCTTTCTTT. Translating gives CSETGALNTEAFF. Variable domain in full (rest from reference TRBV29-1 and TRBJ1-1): SAVISQKPSRDICQRGTSLTIQCQVDSQVTMMFWYRQQPGQSLTLIATANQGSEATYESGFVIDKFPISRPNLTFSTLTVSNMSPEDSSIYLCSETGALNTEAFFGQGTRLTVV.